Below, one T cell receptor (beta chain) is given with its context. This clonotype was counted only a few times. No cognate antigen has been identified for it. No clone much larger than this one lies a single base away; base qualities are absent. V sheds 4 bases and J sheds 11 bases, leaving 14 bases between their ends. The CDR3 starts with the cysteine, ends with the phenylalanine, and has 12 residues. The DNA shown is the 36-base CDR3, in frame from base 1. CDR1 and CDR2, looked up from the germline V gene (reference sequence), are GTSNPN and SVGIG. Amplification of TCR beta CDR3 regions was carried out from RNA transcripts. A first-round RT-PCR of the TCR CDR3 used the HTBI primer set with the Qiagen OneStep RT-PCR kit. Libraries were constructed in a second round of multiplex PCR, after which size selection and purification were carried out. Sequencing of the libraries was done on an Illumina HiSeq2000 using paired-end 100 bp reads. Per the source publication's procedure: SOAPnuke was used to process the raw data, throwing out any read that contained adapters or uncalled bases, had a mean Phred below 15, or lacked an exact constant-primer or identifier match. High-quality paired reads were merged using COPE v1.2.5, and each unique nucleotide sequence was defined as a clonotype. MiTCR v1.1 was used to align the clonotypes against IMGT TRBV, TRBD and TRBJ reference segments. Analysis was restricted to V-J combinations with a frequency above 0.0001, which covered about 99% of repertoires. The TCS score was defined as the ratio of F50 (clonal expansion) to E x V (chaos), calculated using BLOSUM62-based TCRdist between CDR3 peptides within each V-J. Welch's t-statistics and random forest reduced roughly 500 V-J features to some 14, which were used in a naive Bayes classifier (R e1071). TCRdb cleaned the public reads at Q25 with fastp, built clones with MiXCR and kept in-frame beta chains. Each entry is one CDR3 protein sequence, shown with its most common DNA and genes. For this entry, the V and J calls and clone size follow TCRdb and not the study's own pipeline. The sample table records about 250,000 distinct CDR3 sequences; around 20% of these occur just once. 50% to 75% of the sample is in the top ten clones.

The source of the sample is a study of T cells in Graves' hyperthyroidism and ophthalmopathy (dated by TCRdb to about 2019). Study-level background: Peripheral blood samples were taken at the time of initial diagnosis, prior to any treatment. TCR V-J signatures able to tell the groups apart were searched for in a discovery cohort of 100 or so patients, of whom fewer than 45 had Graves' ophthalmopathy and about 55 had stable Graves' hyperthyroidism. Prospective prediction of ophthalmopathy was tested in an independent validation cohort consisting of about 19 hyperthyroidism patients and around 16 patients who later progressed to ophthalmopathy. The roughly 100 discovery patients were randomly divided into training and test sets at a 7:3 ratio. In addition, the study compared T-cell repertoires in thyroid tissue and in blood from about 6 Graves' hyperthyroidism patients. After sampling, hyperthyroidism patients received methimazole starting at 30 mg daily, and ophthalmopathy patients received high-dose intravenous methylprednisolone. The paper describes TCR Vbeta CDR3 sequencing of 135 peripheral blood samples, made up of 43 ophthalmopathy patients, 70 to 75 hyperthyroidism patients and 17 progressor patients.

Overall study outcomes, separate from this receptor: In cross-validation, a model built on a 13 V-J signature told ophthalmopathy apart from stable hyperthyroidism with over 85% sensitivity and 81% to 82% specificity, and in testing the same model reached 80%/75%. Most expanded thyroid clonotypes (frequency above 0.001) were also detected in blood, suggesting blood repertoires may reflect thyroid immune responses. In validation, the model predicted progression to ophthalmopathy with just under 71% sensitivity and over 72% specificity, a median of 6.5 months before onset. No statistical method was used to set the sample size in advance, and investigators knew the group allocation.

Moderately to severely active disease, a Clinical Activity Score of at least 3, a NOSPECS grade of at least 4, and a duration under 3 months were present in ophthalmopathy patients. Exclusion was applied to patients with uncontrolled infections, other autoimmune diseases, pregnancy or lactation. Clinical symptoms, serum thyroxine and TRAb, thyroid ultrasound, and orbital computed tomography formed the basis for the diagnoses. PBMCs were isolated from approximately 10 ml of fresh peripheral blood by Ficoll-Paque density gradient centrifugation. Trizol reagent was used to extract total RNA, and RNA quality was then checked on an Agilent 2100 Bioanalyzer.

The chain employs TRBV30 and TRBJ1-4; TRBD1 is possibly the D segment (5 matching bases). The source of this sequence is a man aged 30 to 39 with Graves' ophthalmopathy. The sequenced material came from blood. The DNA is TGTGCCTGGACCCGGGACTTTGGTAAACTGTTTTTT. Its coded protein is CAWTRDFGKLFF.